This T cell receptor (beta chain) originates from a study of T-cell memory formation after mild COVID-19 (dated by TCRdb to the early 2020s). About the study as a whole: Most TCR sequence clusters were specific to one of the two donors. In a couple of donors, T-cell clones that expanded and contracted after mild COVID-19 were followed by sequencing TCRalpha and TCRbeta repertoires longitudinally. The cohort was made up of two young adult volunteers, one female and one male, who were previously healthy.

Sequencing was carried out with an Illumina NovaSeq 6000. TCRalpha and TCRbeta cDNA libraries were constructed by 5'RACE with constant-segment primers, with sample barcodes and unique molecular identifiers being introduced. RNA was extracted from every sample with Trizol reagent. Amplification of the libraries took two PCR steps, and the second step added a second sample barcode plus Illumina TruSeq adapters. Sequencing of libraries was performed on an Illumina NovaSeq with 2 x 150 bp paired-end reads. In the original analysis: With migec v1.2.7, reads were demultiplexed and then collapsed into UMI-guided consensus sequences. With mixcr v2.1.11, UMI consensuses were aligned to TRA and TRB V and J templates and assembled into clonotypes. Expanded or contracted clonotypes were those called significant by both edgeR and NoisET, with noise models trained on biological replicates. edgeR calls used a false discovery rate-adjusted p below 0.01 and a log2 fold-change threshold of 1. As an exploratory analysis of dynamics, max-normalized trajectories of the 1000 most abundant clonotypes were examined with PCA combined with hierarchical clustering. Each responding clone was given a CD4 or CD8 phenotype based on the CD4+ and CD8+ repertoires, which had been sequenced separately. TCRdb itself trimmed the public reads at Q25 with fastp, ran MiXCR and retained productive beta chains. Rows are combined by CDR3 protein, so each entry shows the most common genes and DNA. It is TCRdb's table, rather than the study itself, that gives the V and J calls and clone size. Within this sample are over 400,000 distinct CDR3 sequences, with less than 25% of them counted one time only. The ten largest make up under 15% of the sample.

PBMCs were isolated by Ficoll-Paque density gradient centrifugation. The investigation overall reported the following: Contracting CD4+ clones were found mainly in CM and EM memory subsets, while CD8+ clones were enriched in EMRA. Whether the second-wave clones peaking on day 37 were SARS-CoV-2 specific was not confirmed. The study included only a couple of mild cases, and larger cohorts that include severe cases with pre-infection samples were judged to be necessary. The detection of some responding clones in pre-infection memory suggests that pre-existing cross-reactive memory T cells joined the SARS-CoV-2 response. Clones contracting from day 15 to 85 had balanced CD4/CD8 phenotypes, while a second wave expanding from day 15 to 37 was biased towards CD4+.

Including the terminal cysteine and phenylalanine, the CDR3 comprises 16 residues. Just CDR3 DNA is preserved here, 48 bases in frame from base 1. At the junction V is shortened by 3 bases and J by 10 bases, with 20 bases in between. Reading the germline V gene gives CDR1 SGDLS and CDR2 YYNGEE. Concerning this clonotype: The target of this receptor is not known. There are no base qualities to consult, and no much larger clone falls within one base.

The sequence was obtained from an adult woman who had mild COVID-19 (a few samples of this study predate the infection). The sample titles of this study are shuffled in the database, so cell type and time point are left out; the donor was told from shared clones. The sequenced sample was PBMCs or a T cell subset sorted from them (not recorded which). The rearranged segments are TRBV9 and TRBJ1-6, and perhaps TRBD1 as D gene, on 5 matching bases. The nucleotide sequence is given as TGTGCCAGCAGCGGCACCCCCCGGGGGGGGAACTCACCCCTCCACTTT. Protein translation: CASSGTPRGGNSPLHF. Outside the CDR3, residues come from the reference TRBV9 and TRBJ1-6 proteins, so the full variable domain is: DSGVTQTPKHLITATGQRVTLRCSPRSGDLSVYWYQQSLDQGLQFLIQYYNGEERAKGNILERFSAQQFPDLHSELNLSSLELGDSALYFCASSGTPRGGNSPLHFGNGTRLTVT.